This TCR beta chain was sequenced in a study of cytomegalovirus exposure and HLA in healthy donors. About the study: Researchers previously reported finding fewer than 140 million unique TCR beta sequences from 170 million or so T cells.

The V gene end was trimmed by 6 bases and the J gene end by 6 bases; junction bases not matched to a gene: 4. Germline V gene lookup returns CDR1 MNHNS and CDR2 SASEGT. CDR3 length: 14 amino acids. Primers: 60 Vbeta forward and 13 Jbeta reverse. TCRdb's copy holds only in-frame clones and misses some; the assay was immunoSEQ multiplex PCR. The sample shows roughly 220,000 clones, around 86% of them seen only once. The rearrangement joins TRBV6-1 to TRBJ2-1, with 11 nucleotides matching TRBD1. Sequencing used PBMCs. This sequence originates from a woman in her thirties or forties in good health and CMV-seronegative. The CDR3, as DNA: TGTGCCAGCAGGGGGACAGGGGGGGTCAATGAGCAGTTCTTC. Amino acids: CASRGTGGVNEQFF.